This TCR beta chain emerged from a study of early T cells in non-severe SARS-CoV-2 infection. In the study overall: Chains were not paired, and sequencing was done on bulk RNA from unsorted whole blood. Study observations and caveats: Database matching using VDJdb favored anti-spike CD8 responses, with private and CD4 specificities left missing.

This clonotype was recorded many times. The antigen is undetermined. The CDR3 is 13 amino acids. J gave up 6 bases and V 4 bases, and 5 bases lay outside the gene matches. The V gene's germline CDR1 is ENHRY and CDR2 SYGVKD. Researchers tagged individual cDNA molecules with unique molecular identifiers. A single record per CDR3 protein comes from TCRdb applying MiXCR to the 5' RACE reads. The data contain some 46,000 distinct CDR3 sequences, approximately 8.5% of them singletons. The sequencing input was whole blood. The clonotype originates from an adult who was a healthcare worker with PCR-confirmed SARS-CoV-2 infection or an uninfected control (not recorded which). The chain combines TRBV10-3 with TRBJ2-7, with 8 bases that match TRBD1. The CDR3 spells CAISGAGGIEQYF. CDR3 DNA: TGTGCCATCAGTGGGGCAGGGGGCATCGAGCAGTACTTC.